The next 12 T cell receptor beta chains were all read from a single sample in a study of Graves' ophthalmopathy and Graves' hyperthyroidism. The study amplified TCR beta CDR3 regions using RNA transcripts. After a first-round RT-PCR with HTBI primers, a second-round multiplex PCR was run. Using its own MiXCR run on the multiplex PCR reads, TCRdb lists one record per CDR3 protein. The sample holds 400,000 to 500,000 distinct CDR3 sequences, around a fifth seen once. The sample comprised peripheral blood. The receptors stem from a young woman with stable Graves' hyperthyroidism.

The rearrangement uses TRBV6-5 and TRBJ2-2; 9 nucleotides align to TRBD2. The ends lost 4 bases at V and 9 bases at J; junction bases unmatched: 9. CDR3 length: 15 amino acids. Germline CDR1 is MNHEY and CDR2 is SVGAGI. The CDR3 loop is CASSFRREGFRELFF. DNA for the CDR3: TGTGCCAGCAGTTTTAGGCGGGAGGGTTTCCGGGAGCTGTTTTTT.

In this sample, this clonotype turned up many times. V and J are TRBV11-2 and TRBJ1-2, with 7 nucleotides matching TRBD1. Germline V gene data show CDR1 as SGHAT and CDR2 as FQNNGV. V trimming: 5 bases; J trimming: 3 bases; junction bases outside the gene matches: 12. This CDR3 has 16 amino acids. The CDR3 DNA reads TGTGCCAGCAGCCAGGGGGAGGGACAGCGGTACTATGGCTACACCTTC. This gives the protein CASSQGEGQRYYGYTF.

There are a few counts of this clonotype. No DNA is shown, since the ends of the CDR3 on it are uncertain; the CDR3 is the one TCRdb lists. The V call is TRBV5-1, the J call TRBJ2-7; TRBD2 is taken as the D call from the table, unchecked against the DNA. The CDR3 region is 15 residues in length, termini included. The germline CDR1 and CDR2 sequences are SGHRS and YFSETQ. The CDR3 is CASSFGPGPTGEQYF.

In this sample, this clonotype turned up once. A much larger clone lies a single base off, so this may be a read error. The V and J genes are TRBV6-1 and TRBJ1-1, with TRBD1 matching 7 bases. The CDR3 is made up of 12 amino acids. The V gene's germline CDR1 is MNHNS and CDR2 SASEGT. The CDR3 region has the DNA TGTGCCTGCAGTGAGGGGGACAGTGAAGCTTTCTTT. It specifies CACSEGDSEAFF.

Ten or more counts support this clonotype. The chain employs TRBV7-3 and TRBJ2-5; 7 bases map to TRBD1. Trimming cost V 3 bases and J 5 bases; bases outside gene matches: 9. The CDR3 extends over 15 amino acids. Germline V gene lookup returns CDR1 SGHTA and CDR2 FQGTGA. CDR3 coding DNA: TGTGCCAGCAGCTTCCGGGGACAGTCGATGGAGACCCAGTACTTC. This codes for CASSFRGQSMETQYF.

There are many counts of this clonotype. The V and J genes are TRBV7-2 and TRBJ2-2; no clear D. The CDR3 is made up of 14 amino acids. Trimming removed 3 bases at V and 6 bases at J, with 11 bases between. Looked up from germline, CDR1 is SGHTA and CDR2 is FQGNSA. The CDR3 loop reads CASSLHLRSGELFF. The DNA for the CDR3 is TGTGCCAGCAGCTTGCACTTAAGATCCGGGGAGCTGTTTTTT.

This clonotype was observed at least ten times. CDR3 sequence: CASSERRQGFGELFF. The CDR3 coding sequence is TGTGCCAGCAGTGAACGGAGACAGGGGTTCGGGGAGCTGTTTTTT. The chain recombines TRBV6-1 with TRBJ2-2, with TRBD1 matching 8 bases. The trim removed 2 bases at V and 7 bases at J, leaving 6 bases unmatched. This CDR3 region has 15 residues. Germline V gene data show CDR1 as MNHNS and CDR2 as SASEGT.

The J gene is TRBJ2-7, the V gene TRBV4-1; TRBD1 might be the D (5 bases). With 0 bases removed from V and 2 bases from J, the gap between germline ends came to 8 bases. Per germline, CDR1 MGHRA and CDR2 YSYEKL. The CDR3 sequence is 14 residues long. CDR3 in amino acids: CASSQEDTAYEQYF. The CDR3 region has the DNA TGCGCCAGCAGCCAAGAGGACACCGCCTACGAGCAGTACTTC.

This clonotype was counted ten times or more. The rearrangement uses TRBV27 and TRBJ1-1; D might be TRBD1 (5 bases). Trimming took off 4 bases at V and 3 bases at J, with 15 bases between the two ends. The CDR3 loop spans 15 amino acids. Per the germline V gene, CDR1 is MNHEY and CDR2 is SMNVEV (reference sequence). The chain's CDR3 is CASSSLGRGHTEAFF. The CDR3 DNA reads TGTGCCAGCAGTTCCCTTGGGAGGGGTCACACTGAAGCTTTCTTT.

This clonotype was seen many times. This chain connects TRBV29-1 to TRBJ2-5, with 12 bases that match TRBD1. The CDR3 has 16 residues. CDR1 SQVTM and CDR2 ANQGSEA come from the germline V gene. With V trimmed by 7 bases and J by 5 bases, 14 bases remained unmatched. CDR3 nucleotide sequence: TGCAGCGCCGAATCTCTCCGGGACAGGGGGCGCGAGACCCAGTACTTC. It encodes CSAESLRDRGRETQYF.

The chain combines TRBV2 with TRBJ2-7; D may be TRBD2 (5 bases). The V end lost 4 bases, the J end lost 5 bases, and 12 bases lay between the germline ends. The CDR3 loop spans 13 amino acids. Germline V gene data show CDR1 as SNHLY and CDR2 as FYNNEI. The CDR3 sequence: CASSGEIYNEQYF. DNA for the CDR3: TGTGCCAGCAGTGGGGAGATCTACAACGAGCAGTACTTC.

The rearrangement uses TRBV6-1 and TRBJ1-2, with 8 bases identical to TRBD1. Germline-derived CDR1 and CDR2 are MNHNS and SASEGT. Trimming removed 9 bases from V and 5 bases from J; junction bases left unmatched: 5. This CDR3 contains 12 residues. CDR3 in DNA: TGTGCCAGTGTGGACAGGGCGTATGGCTACACCTTC. Translated: CASVDRAYGYTF.